These 5 T cell receptor beta chains share one sample of origin, sequenced in a study of regulatory T cells in long-lasting Graves disease. Library construction for TCR beta used iRepertoire HTBI primers and Arm-PCR of CDR3 regions. Using its own MiXCR run on the multiplex PCR reads, TCRdb lists one record per CDR3 protein. Altogether a few hundred thousand distinct CDR3 sequences are present, 15% to 20% being singletons, with the ten largest covering roughly a fifth. Time point given: newly diagnosed GD, antithyroid drugs for less than 3 months. Isolated PBMC RNA provided the starting material for the TCR library. The same data also contributed to another study, on T cells in Graves' hyperthyroidism and ophthalmopathy.

Material: peripheral blood mononuclear cells (PBMCs), obtained at new diagnosis, from a patient treated with antithyroid drugs. The receptors originated from a woman younger than 35 with Graves disease.

In the case of this clonotype: This may stem from a read error, because a much larger clone lies one nucleotide away. The chain carries TRBV6-1 and TRBJ2-2, with D maybe TRBD2 (7 bases). V lost 6 bases, J lost 5 bases, and 25 bases lay in between. The CDR3 runs to 18 residues. Germline-derived CDR1 and CDR2 are MNHNS and SASEGT. The CDR3 DNA reads as TGTGCCAGCAGCCCTCAAAGGGGGGGGGGCGCTATGACCGGGGAGCTGTTTTTT. Residues: CASSPQRGGGAMTGELFF.

This clonotype has a count of ten or more. This CDR3 is CASSQRDRSEAFF. In DNA form, the CDR3 reads TGTGCCAGCAGCCAACGGGACAGGAGTGAAGCTTTCTTT. This chain uses TRBV3-1 with TRBJ1-1, with 8 bases identical to TRBD1. Trimming took 2 bases from V and 7 from J; bases not matched to a gene: 3. Germline V lookup: CDR1 LGHDT, CDR2 YNNKEL (reference sequence). This CDR3 has 13 amino acids. The entire variable domain, with the rest obtained from reference TRBV3-1 and TRBJ1-1, is as follows: DTAVSQTPKYLVTQMGNDKSIKCEQNLGHDTMYWYKQDSKKFLKIMFSYNNKELIINETVPNRFSPKSPDKAHLNLHINSLELGDSAVYFCASSQRDRSEAFFGQGTRLTVV.

This clonotype was observed a few times. The rearrangement links TRBV24-1 to TRBJ2-1, with 12 bases aligning to TRBD1. V lost 4 bases, J lost 8 bases, and 5 bases stayed unmatched. Germline V CDR1 and CDR2: KGHDR, SFDVKD. This CDR3 contains 15 residues. The CDR3 reads CATSDPGQGAHEQFF. For the CDR3, the DNA is TGTGCCACCAGTGACCCGGGACAGGGGGCCCATGAGCAGTTCTTC.

This chain links TRBV19 with TRBJ1-5; D possibly corresponds to TRBD1 (5 bases). The germline V gene has CDR1 LNHDA and CDR2 SQIVND (reference sequence). CDR3 length: 14 residues. V dropped 6 bases and J dropped 6 bases, with 15 bases sitting between them. CDR3 nucleotide sequence: TGTGCCAGTAGAGGACACGAGGAGCTTCAGCCCCAGCATTTT. Encoded protein: CASRGHEELQPQHF.

The gene calls are TRBV18 and TRBJ2-2; 7 positions agree with TRBD1. This CDR3 contains 15 residues. Losses at the gene ends were 3 bases for V and 4 bases for J; bases not matched to a gene: 5. Germline assignment: CDR1 KGHSH and CDR2 LQKENI. CDR3 region: CASSPQDRPTGELFF. CDR3 in DNA: TGTGCCAGCTCACCCCAGGACAGGCCCACCGGGGAGCTGTTTTTT. Full variable domain (outside the CDR3, taken from reference TRBV18 and TRBJ2-2): NAGVMQNPRHLVRRRGQEARLRCSPMKGHSHVYWYRQLPEEGLKFMVYLQKENIIDESGMPKERFSAEFPKEGPSILRIQQVVRGDSAAYFCASSPQDRPTGELFFGEGSRLTVL.